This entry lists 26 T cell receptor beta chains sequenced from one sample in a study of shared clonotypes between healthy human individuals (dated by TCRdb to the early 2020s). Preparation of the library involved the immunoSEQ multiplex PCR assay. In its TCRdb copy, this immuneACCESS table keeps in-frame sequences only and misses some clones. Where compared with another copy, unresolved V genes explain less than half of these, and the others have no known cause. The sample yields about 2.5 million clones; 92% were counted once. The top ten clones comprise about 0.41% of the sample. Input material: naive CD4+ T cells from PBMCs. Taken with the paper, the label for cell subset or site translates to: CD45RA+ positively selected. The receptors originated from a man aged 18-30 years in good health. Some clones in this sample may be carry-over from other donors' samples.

CDR3 protein: CASRVSGDNSPLHF. The DNA of the CDR3 is TGTGCCAGCCGTGTATCGGGGGACAATTCACCCCTCCACTTT. The rearrangement links TRBV28 to TRBJ1-6; possible D gene TRBD1, 5 bases. The V and J ends lost 8 bases and 7 bases respectively, with 15 bases between them. In germline, CDR1 is MDHEN, CDR2 SYDVKM. The CDR3 is 14 residues long.

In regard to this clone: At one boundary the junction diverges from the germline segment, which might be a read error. The CDR3 protein is CAWRFLAGTEELFF. The CDR3, as DNA: TGTGCCTGGAGGTTCCTAGCGGGTACCGAGGAGCTGTTTTTT. The rearrangement links TRBV30 to TRBJ2-2; 8 nucleotides match TRBD2. The CDR3 has 14 amino acids. Germline values: CDR1 GTSNPN, CDR2 SVGIG (reference sequence).

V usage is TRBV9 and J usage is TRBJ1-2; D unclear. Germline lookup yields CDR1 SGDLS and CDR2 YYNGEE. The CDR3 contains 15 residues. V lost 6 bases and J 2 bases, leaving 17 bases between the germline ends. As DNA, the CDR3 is TGTGCCAGCAACCCTCGTGGGAGTTTGAACTATGGCTACACCTTC. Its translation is CASNPRGSLNYGYTF.

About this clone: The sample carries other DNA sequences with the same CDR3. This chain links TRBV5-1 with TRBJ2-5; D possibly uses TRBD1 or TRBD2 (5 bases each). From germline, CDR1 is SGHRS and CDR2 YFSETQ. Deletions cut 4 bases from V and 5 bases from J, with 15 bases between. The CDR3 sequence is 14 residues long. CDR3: CASSTGRGEETQYF. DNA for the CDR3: TGCGCCAGCAGCACGGGACGGGGAGAGGAGACCCAGTACTTC.

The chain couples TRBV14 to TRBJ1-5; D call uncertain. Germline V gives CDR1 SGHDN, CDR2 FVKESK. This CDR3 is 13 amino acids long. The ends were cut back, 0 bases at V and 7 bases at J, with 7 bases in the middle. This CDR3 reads CASSQDLNQPQHF. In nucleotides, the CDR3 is TGTGCCAGCAGCCAAGATCTAAACCAGCCCCAGCATTTT.

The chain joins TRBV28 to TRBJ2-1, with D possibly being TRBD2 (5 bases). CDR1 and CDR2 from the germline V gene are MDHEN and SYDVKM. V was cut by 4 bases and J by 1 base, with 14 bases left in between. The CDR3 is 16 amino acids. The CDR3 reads CASSSPAVPSYNEQFF. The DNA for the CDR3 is TGTGCCAGCAGTTCTCCAGCGGTCCCGTCCTACAATGAGCAGTTCTTC.

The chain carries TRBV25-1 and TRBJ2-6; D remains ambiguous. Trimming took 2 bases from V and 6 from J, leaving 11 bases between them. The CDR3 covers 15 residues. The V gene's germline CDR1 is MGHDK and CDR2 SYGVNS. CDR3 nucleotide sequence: TGTGCCAGCAGTGAAGGAGACTGGGAGGCCAACGTCCTGACTTTC. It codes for CASSEGDWEANVLTF.

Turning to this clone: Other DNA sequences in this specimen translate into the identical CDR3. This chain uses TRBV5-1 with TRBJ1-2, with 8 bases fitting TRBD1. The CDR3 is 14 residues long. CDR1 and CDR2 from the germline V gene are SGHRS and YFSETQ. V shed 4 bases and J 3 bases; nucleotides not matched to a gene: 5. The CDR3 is CASSLQGADYGYTF. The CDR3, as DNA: TGCGCCAGCAGCCTTCAGGGGGCGGACTATGGCTACACCTTC.

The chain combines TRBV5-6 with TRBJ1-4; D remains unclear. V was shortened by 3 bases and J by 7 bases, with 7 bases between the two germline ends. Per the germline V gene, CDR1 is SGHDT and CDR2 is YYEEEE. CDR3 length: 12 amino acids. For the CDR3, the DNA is TGTGCCAGCAGCTACCTCAGTGAAAAACTGTTTTTT. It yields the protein CASSYLSEKLFF.

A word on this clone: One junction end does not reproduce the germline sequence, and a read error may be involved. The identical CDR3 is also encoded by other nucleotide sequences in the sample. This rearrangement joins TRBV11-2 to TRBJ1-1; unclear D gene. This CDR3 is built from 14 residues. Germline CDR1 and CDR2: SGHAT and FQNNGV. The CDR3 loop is CASSLAGENTEAFF. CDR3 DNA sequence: TGTGCCAGCAGCTTAGCCGGGGAGAACACTGAGGCTTTCTTT. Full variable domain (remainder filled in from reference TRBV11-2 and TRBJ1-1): EAGVAQSPRYKIIEKRQSVAFWCNPISGHATLYWYQQILGQGPKLLIQFQNNGVVDDSQLPKDRFSAERLKGVDSTLKIQPAKLEDSAVYLCASSLAGENTEAFFGQGTRLTVV.

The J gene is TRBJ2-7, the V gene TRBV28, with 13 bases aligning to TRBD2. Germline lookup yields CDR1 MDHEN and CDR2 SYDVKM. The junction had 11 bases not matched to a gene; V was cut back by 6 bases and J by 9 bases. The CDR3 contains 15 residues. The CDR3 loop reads CASRTGTSGTRGQYF. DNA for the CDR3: TGTGCCAGCAGAACCGGGACTAGCGGGACACGGGGGCAGTACTTC.

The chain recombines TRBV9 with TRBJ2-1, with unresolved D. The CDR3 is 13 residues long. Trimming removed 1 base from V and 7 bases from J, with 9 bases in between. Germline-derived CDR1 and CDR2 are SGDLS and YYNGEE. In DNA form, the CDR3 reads TGTGCCAGCAGCGTAATAATCGGTAATGAGCAGTTCTTC. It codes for CASSVIIGNEQFF.

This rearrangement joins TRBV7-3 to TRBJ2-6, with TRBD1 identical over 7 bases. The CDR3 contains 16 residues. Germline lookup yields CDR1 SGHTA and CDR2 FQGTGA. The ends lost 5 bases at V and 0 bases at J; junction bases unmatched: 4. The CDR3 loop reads CASSPGQLSGANVLTF. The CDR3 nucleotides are TGTGCCAGCAGCCCGGGACAGCTCTCTGGGGCCAACGTCCTGACTTTC.

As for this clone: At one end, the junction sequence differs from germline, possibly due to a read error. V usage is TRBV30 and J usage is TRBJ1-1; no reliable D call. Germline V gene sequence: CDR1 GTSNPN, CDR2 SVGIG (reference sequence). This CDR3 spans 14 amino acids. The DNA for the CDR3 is TGTGCCCGGAGTGGCGCCCCGCCTTGGGTTGAAGCTTTCTTT. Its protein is CARSGAPPWVEAFF.

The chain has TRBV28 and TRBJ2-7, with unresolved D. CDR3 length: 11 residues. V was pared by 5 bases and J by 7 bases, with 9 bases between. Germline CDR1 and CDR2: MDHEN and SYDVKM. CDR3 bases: TGTGCCAGCAGTCGTATGGGGGAGCAGTACTTC. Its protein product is CASSRMGEQYF.

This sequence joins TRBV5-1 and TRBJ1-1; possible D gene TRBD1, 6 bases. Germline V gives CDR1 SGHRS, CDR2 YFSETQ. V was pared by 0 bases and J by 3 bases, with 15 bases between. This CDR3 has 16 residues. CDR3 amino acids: CASSLAEQGWDTEAFF. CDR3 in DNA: TGCGCCAGCAGCTTGGCAGAACAGGGTTGGGACACTGAAGCTTTCTTT.

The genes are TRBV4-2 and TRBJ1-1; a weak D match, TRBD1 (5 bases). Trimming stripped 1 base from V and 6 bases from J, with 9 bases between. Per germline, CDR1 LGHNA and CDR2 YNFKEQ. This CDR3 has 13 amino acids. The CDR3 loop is CASSQARGAEAFF. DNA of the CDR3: TGTGCCAGCAGCCAAGCCCGGGGGGCTGAAGCTTTCTTT.

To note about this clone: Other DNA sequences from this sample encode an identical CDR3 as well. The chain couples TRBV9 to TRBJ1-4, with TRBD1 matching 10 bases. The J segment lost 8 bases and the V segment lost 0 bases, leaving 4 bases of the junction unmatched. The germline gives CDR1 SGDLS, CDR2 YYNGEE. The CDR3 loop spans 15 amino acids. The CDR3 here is CASSVGGTGEEKLFF. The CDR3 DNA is TGTGCCAGCAGCGTAGGGGGGACAGGGGAGGAAAAACTGTTTTTT.

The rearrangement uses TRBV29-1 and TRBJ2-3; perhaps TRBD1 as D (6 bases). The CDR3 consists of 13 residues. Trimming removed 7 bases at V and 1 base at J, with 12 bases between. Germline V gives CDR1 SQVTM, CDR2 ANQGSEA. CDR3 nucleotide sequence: TGCAGCGCCGATACAGGGCGCACAGATACGCAGTATTTT. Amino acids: CSADTGRTDTQYF.

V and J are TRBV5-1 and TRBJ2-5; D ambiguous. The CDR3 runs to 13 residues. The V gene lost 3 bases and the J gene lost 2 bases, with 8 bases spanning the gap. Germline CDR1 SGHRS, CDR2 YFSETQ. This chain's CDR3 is CASSSYGQETQYF. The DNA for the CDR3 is TGCGCCAGCAGCTCCTATGGACAAGAGACCCAGTACTTC.

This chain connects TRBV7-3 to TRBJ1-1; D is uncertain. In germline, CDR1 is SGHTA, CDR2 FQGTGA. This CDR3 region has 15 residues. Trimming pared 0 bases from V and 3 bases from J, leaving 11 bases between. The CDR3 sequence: CASSLTAGVDTEAFF. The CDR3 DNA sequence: TGTGCCAGCAGCTTAACGGCAGGCGTAGACACTGAAGCTTTCTTT.

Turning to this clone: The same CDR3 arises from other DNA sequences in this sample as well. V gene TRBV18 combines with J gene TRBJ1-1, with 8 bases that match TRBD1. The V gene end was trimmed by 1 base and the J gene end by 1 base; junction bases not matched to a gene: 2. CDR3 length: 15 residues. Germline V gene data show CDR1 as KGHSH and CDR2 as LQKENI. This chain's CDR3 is CASSPLGQGNTEAFF. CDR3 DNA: TGTGCCAGCTCACCACTCGGACAGGGGAACACTGAAGCTTTCTTT.

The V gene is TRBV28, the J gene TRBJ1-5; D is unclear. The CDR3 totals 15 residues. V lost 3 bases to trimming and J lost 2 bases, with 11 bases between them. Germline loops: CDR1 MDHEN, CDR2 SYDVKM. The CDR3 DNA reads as TGTGCCAGCAGTTTTGAGGGATTAGGCAATCAGCCCCAGCATTTT. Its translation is CASSFEGLGNQPQHF.

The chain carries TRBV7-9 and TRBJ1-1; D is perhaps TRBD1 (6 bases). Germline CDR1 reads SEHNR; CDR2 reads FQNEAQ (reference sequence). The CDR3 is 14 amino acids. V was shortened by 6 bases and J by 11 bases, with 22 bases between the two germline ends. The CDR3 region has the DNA TGTGCCAGCAGTCACCCGACCAAGACAGGAAATGCTTTCTTT. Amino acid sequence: CASSHPTKTGNAFF.

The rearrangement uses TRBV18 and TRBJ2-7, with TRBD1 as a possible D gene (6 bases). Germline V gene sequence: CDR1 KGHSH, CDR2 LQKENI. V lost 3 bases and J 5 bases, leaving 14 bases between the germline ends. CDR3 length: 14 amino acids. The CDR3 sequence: CASSPRAGEDEQYF. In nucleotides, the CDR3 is TGTGCCAGCTCACCGAGGGCAGGGGAAGACGAGCAGTACTTC.

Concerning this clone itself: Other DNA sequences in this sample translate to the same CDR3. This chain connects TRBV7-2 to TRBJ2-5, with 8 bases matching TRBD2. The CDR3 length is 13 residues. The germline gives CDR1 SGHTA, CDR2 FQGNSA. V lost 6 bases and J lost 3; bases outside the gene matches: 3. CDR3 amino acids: CASSFSGKETQYF. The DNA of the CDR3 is TGTGCCAGCAGTTTTAGCGGGAAAGAGACCCAGTACTTC.